This is a list of T cell receptor beta chains from one sample in a study of shared clonotypes between healthy human individuals. TCRdb's table, derived via immunoSEQ multiplex PCR, lists solely in-frame clones and lacks some. Among roughly 2.2 million clones, 85% to 95% were seen once, and the ten largest hold 0.37%. Sequenced sample: naive CD4+ T cells from PBMCs. These receptors all stem from a man in his late teens or twenties in good health. Some clones in this sample may be carry-over from other donors' samples. CDR3s leave out the opening cysteine and the closing phenylalanine or tryptophan. Each record gives: clone size, J gene, V gene, CDR3 protein. Size tells how often a clone was seen (once, few, many) or the class of an expanded clone, and some rows leave it out.

- TRBJ1-3 TRBV7-8 ASSLILVSYSGNTIY
- TRBJ2-7 TRBV28 ASRSATGWDEQY
- TRBJ1-1 TRBV4-1 ASSPVPGQGMNTEAF
- TRBJ2-5 TRBV2 ASSETEHQETQY
- TRBJ2-7 TRBV19 ASSIVSGQGGGEQY
- TRBJ1-1 TRBV6-5 ASSYNREGTEAF
- TRBJ2-2 TRBV28 ASSSTGGPGELF
few TRBJ1-4 TRBV5-1 ASSLEAYEKLF
- TRBJ2-1 TRBV11-2 ASSAGPGTSGGYNEQF
- TRBJ2-1 TRBV7-2 ASSTRLGGVNEQF
- TRBJ2-1 TRBV10-1 ASSGWSRAYNEQF
once TRBJ2-7 TRBV9 ASSADRGVYEQY
- TRBJ2-5 TRBV10-2 ASSVRVSVATQY
- TRBJ2-3 TRBV18 ASSPSRVGTDTQY
- TRBJ1-1 TRBV18 ASSPQGGPEAF
- TRBJ2-7 TRBV4-2 ASSQDRTSGRISSYEQY
- TRBJ1-4 TRBV28 ASSKGQTNEKLF